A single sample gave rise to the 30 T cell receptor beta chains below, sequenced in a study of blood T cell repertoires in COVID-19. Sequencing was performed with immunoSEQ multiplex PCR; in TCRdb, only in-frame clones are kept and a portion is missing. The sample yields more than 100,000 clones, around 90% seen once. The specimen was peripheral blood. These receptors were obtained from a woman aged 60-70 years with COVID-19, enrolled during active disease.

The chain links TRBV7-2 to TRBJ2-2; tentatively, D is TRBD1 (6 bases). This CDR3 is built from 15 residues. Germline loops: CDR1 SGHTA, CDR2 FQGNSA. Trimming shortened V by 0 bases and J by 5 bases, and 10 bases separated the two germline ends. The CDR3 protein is CASSLAWTETGELFF. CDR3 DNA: TGTGCCAGCAGCTTAGCGTGGACAGAGACCGGGGAGCTGTTTTTT. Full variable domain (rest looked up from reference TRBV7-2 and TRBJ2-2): GAGVSQSPSNKVTEKGKDVELRCDPISGHTALYWYRQSLGQGLEFLIYFQGNSAPDKSGLPSDRFSAERTGGSVSTLTIQRTQQEDSAVYLCASSLAWTETGELFFGEGSRLTVL.

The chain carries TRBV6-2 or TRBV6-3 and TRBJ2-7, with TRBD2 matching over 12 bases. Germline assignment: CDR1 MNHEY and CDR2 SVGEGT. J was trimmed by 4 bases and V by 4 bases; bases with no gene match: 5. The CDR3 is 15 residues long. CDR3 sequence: CASSLTSGGRYEQYF. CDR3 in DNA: TGTGCCAGCAGTTTGACTAGCGGGGGCAGGTACGAGCAGTACTTC.

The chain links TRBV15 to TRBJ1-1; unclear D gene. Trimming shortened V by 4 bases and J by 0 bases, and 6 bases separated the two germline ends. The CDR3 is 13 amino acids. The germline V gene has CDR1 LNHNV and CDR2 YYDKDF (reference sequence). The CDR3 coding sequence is TGTGCCACCAGCATATCAGTGAACACTGAAGCTTTCTTT. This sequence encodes CATSISVNTEAFF.

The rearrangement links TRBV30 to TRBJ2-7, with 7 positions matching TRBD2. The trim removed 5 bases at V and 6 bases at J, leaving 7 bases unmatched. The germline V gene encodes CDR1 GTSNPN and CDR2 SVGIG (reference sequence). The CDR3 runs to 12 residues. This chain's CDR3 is CAWLGSGAEQYF. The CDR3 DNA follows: TGTGCCTGGCTGGGCAGCGGGGCCGAGCAGTACTTC.

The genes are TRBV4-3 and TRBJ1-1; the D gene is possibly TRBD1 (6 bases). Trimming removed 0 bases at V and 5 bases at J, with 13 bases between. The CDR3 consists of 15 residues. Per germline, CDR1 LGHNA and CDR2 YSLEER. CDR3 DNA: TGCGCCAGCAGCCAAGATTACCAGGGGTGGACTGAAGCTTTCTTT. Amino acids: CASSQDYQGWTEAFF.

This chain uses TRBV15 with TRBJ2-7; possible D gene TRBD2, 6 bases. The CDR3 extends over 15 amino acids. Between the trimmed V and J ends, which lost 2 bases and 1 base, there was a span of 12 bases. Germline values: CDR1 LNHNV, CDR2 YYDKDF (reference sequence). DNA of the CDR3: TGTGCCACCAGCAGACCGACTAGGGGTTCCTACGAGCAGTACTTC. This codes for CATSRPTRGSYEQYF.

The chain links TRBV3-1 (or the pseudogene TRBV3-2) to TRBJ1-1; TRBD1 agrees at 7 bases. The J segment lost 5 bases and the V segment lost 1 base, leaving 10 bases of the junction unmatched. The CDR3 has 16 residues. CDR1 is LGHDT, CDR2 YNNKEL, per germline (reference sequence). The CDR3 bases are TGTGCCAGCAGCCAAGGGGGACCAGGGGGGAGGACTGAAGCTTTCTTT. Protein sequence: CASSQGGPGGRTEAFF.

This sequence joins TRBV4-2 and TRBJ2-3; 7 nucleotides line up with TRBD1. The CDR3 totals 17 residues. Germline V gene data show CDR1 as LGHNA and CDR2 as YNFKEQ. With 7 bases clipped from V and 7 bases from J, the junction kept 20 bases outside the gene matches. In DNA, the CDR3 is TGTGCCAGCACCCAGAGCGTTAGGGGGCGTCATAAGTATACGCAGTATTTT. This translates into CASTQSVRGRHKYTQYF.

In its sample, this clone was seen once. The CDR3 is CASSAGAWADGYTF. Written as DNA, the CDR3 is TGTGCCAGCAGCGCAGGGGCATGGGCGGATGGCTACACCTTC. The chain recombines TRBV7-2 with TRBJ1-2, with D maybe TRBD1 (6 bases). Germline CDR1 is SGHTA and CDR2 is FQGNSA. Trimming removed 5 bases at V and 6 bases at J, with 16 bases between. This CDR3 contains 14 residues.

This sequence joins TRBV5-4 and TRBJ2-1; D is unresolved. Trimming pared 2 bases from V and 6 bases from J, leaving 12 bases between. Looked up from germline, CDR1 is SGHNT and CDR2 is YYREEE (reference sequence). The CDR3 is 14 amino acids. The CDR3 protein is CASSFPGSPNEQFF. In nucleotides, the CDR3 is TGTGCCAGCAGCTTTCCGGGTTCCCCCAATGAGCAGTTCTTC.

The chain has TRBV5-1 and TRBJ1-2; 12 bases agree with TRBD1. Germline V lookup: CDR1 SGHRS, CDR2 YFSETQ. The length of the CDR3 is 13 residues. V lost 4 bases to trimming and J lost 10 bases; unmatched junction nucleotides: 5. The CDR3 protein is CASSPGDRGHYTF. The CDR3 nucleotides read TGCGCCAGCAGCCCGGGGGACAGGGGGCACTACACCTTC.

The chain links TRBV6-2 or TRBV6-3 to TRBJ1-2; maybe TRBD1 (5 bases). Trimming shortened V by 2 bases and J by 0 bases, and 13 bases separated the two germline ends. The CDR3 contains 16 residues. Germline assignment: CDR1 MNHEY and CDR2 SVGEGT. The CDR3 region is CASSYQLGAPNYGYTF. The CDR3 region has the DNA TGTGCCAGCAGTTACCAGCTAGGGGCCCCTAACTATGGCTACACCTTC.

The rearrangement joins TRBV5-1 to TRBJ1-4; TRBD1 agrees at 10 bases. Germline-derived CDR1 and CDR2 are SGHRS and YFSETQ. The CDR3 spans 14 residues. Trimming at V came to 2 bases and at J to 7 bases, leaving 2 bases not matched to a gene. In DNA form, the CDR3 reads TGCGCCAGCAGCTTCGGACAGGGGGTTGAAAAACTGTTTTTT. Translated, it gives CASSFGQGVEKLFF.

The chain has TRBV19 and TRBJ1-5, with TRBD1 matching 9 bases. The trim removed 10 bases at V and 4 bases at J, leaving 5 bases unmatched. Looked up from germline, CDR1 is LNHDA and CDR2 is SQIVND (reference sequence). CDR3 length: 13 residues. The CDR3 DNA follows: TGTGCCACCGGGACAGGGAAAAATCAGCCCCAGCATTTT. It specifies CATGTGKNQPQHF.

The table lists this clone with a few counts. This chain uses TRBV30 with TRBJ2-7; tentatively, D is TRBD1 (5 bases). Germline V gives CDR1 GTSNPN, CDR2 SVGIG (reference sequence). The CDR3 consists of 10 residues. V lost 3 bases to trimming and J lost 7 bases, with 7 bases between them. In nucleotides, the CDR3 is TGTGCCTGGAGCCAGGGTGAGCAGTACTTC. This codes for CAWSQGEQYF.

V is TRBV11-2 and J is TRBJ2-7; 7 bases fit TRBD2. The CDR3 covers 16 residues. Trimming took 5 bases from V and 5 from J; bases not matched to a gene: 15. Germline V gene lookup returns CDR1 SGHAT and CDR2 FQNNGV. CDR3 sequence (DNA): TGTGCCAGCAGCCCCCCCCGAGCCAAGGGGAGGGACGAGCAGTACTTC. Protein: CASSPPRAKGRDEQYF.

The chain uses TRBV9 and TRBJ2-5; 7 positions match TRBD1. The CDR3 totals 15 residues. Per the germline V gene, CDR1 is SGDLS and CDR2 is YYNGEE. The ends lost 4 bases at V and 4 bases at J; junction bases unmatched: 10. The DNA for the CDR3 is TGTGCCAGCAGCACCAGACAGGGTCCAGGAGAGACCCAGTACTTC. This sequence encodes CASSTRQGPGETQYF. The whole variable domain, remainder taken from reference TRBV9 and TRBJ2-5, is DSGVTQTPKHLITATGQRVTLRCSPRSGDLSVYWYQQSLDQGLQFLIQYYNGEERAKGNILERFSAQQFPDLHSELNLSSLELGDSALYFCASSTRQGPGETQYFGPGTRLLVL.

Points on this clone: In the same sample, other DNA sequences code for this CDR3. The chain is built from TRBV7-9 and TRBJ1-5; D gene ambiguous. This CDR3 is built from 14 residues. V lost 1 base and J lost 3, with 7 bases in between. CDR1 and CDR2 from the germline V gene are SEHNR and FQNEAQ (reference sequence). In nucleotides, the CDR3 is TGTGCCAGCAGCTTAGGAGGTCTCAATCAGCCCCAGCATTTT. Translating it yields CASSLGGLNQPQHF. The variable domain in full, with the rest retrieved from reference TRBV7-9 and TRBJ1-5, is DTGVSQNPRHKITKRGQNVTFRCDPISEHNRLYWYRQTLGQGPEFLTYFQNEAQLEKSRLLSDRFSAERPKGSFSTLEIQRTEQGDSAMYLCASSLGGLNQPQHFGDGTRLSIL.

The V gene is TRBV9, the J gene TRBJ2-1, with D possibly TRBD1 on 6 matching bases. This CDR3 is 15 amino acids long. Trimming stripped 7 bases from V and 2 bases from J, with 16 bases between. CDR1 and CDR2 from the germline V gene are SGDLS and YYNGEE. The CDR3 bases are TGTGCCAGCCAAGGAACAGGGCTGACCTACAATGAGCAGTTCTTC. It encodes CASQGTGLTYNEQFF.

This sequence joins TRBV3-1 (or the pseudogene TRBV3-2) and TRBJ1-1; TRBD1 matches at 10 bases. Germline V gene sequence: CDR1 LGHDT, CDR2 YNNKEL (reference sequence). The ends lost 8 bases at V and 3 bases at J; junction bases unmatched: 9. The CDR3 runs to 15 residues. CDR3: CASGTTGQGYTEAFF. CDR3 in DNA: TGTGCCAGCGGGACAACGGGACAGGGGTACACTGAAGCTTTCTTT.

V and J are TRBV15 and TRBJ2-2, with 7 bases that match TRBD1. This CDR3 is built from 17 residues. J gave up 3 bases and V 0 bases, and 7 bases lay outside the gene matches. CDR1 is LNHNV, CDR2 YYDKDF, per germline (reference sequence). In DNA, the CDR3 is TGTGCCACCAGCAGAGATACCCTAGGACAGGACACCGGGGAGCTGTTTTTT. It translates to CATSRDTLGQDTGELFF. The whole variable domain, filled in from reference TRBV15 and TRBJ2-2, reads DAMVIQNPRYQVTQFGKPVTLSCSQTLNHNVMYWYQQKSSQAPKLLFHYYDKDFNNEADTPDNFQSRRPNTSFCFLDIRSPGLGDTAMYLCATSRDTLGQDTGELFFGEGSRLTVL.

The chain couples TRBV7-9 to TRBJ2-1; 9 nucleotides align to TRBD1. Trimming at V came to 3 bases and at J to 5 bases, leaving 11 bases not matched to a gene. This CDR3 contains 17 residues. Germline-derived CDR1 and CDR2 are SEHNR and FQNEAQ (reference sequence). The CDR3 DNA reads TGTGCCAGCAGCTTTAAGTCAGAGACAGGGGGAAACAATGAGCAGTTCTTC. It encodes CASSFKSETGGNNEQFF.

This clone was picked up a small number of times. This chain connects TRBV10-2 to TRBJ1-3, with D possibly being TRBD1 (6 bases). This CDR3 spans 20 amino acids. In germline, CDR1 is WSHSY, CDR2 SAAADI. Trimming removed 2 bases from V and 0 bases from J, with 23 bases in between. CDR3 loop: CASSEPGGAGRRNSGNTIYF. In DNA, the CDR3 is TGCGCCAGCAGTGAGCCCGGGGGGGCAGGTCGGCGGAACTCTGGAAACACCATATATTTT.

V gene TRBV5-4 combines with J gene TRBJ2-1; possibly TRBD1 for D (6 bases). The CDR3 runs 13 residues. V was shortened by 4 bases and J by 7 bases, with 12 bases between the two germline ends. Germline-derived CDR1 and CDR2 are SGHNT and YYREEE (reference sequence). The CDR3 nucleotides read TGTGCCAGCAGCCTCCAGGACAGAAATGAGCAGTTCTTC. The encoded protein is CASSLQDRNEQFF.

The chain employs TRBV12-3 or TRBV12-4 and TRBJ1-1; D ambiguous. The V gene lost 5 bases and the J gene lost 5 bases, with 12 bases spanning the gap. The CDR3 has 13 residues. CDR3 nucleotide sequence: TGTGCCAGCAGTCCCAACAGAGGGACTGAAGCTTTCTTT. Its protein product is CASSPNRGTEAFF.

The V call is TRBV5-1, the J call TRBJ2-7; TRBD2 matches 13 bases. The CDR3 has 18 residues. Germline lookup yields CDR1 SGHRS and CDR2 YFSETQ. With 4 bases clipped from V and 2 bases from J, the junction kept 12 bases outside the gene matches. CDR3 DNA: TGCGCCAGCAGCGTCCCGGGACTAGCGGGGAAGCGGACCTACGAGCAGTACTTC. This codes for CASSVPGLAGKRTYEQYF.

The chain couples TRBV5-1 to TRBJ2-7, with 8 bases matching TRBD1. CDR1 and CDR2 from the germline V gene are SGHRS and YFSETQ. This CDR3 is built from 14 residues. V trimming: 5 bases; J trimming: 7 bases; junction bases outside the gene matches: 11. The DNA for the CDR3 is TGCGCCAGCAGACCCGGGACAGGACCTGGTGAGCAGTACTTC. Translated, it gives CASRPGTGPGEQYF.

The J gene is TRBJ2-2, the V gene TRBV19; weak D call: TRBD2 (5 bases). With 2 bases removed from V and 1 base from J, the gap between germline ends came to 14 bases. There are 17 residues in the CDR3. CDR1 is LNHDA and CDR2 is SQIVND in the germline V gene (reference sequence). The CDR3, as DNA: TGTGCCAGTAGTATAAGGTTGAGGGTAGGGAACACCGGGGAGCTGTTTTTT. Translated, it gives CASSIRLRVGNTGELFF. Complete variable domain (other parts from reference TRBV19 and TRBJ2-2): DGGITQSPKYLFRKEGQNVTLSCEQNLNHDAMYWYRQDPGQGLRLIYYSQIVNDFQKGDIAEGYSVSREKKESFPLTVTSAQKNPTAFYLCASSIRLRVGNTGELFFGEGSRLTVL.

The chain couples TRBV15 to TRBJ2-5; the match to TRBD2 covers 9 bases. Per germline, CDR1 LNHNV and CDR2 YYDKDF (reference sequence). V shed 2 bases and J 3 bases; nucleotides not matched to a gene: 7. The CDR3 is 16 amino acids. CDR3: CATSRTLAGEKETQYF. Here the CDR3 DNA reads TGTGCCACCAGCAGAACCTTAGCGGGGGAGAAAGAGACCCAGTACTTC. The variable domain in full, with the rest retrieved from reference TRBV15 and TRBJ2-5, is DAMVIQNPRYQVTQFGKPVTLSCSQTLNHNVMYWYQQKSSQAPKLLFHYYDKDFNNEADTPDNFQSRRPNTSFCFLDIRSPGLGDTAMYLCATSRTLAGEKETQYFGPGTRLLVL.

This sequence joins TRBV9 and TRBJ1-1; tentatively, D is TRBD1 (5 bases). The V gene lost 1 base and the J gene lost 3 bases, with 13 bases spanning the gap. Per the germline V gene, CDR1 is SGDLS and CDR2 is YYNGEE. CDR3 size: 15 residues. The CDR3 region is CASSVSVWGDTEAFF. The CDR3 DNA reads TGTGCCAGCAGCGTATCTGTTTGGGGGGACACTGAAGCTTTCTTT.